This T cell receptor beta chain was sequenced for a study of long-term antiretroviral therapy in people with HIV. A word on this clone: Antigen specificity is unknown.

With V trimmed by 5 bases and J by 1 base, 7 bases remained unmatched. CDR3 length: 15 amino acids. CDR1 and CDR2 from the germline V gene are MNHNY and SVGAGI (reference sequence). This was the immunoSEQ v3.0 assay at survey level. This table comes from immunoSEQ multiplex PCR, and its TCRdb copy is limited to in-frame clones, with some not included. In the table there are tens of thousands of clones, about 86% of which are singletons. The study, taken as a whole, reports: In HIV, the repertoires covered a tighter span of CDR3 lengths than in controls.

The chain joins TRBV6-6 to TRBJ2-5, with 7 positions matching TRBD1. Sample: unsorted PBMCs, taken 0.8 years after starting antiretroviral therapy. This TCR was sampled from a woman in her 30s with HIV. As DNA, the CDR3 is TGTGCCAGCAGTATCGGGACAGCGAGCCAAGAGACCCAGTACTTC. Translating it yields CASSIGTASQETQYF.